This T cell receptor beta chain is from a study of blood T cells in healthy people across ages. Findings of the study overall: It was not known whether donors were CMV positive (a possible confounder of expanded clonotype changes).

This clonotype showed up just a few times. Its antigen remains unknown. Next came a second PCR, run for about 7 to 12 cycles, which used a sample-barcoded 5' primer along with a J-beta primer mix. MiXCR, run by TCRdb on the 5' RACE reads, gives a single entry per CDR3 protein. The data contain some 1.5 million distinct CDR3 sequences, 35% to 45% of them singletons. CDR3 length equals 17 residues. Per germline, CDR1 SGHTA and CDR2 FQGNSA. V lost 3 bases, J lost 0 bases, and 14 bases lay in between. Total RNA, at least 5.5 micrograms per sample, came from PBMCs. The sample was blood. This sequence was found in a young woman in good health. V and J are TRBV7-2 and TRBJ1-4; a possible D gene is TRBD1 (5 bases). Written as DNA, the CDR3 is TGTGCCAGCAGCTTTGGGGCCAGTCTCTCAACTAATGAAAAACTGTTTTTT. The encoded protein is CASSFGASLSTNEKLFF.